This T cell receptor beta chain was sequenced for a study of cytomegalovirus exposure and HLA in healthy donors. Regarding this clone: The antigen remains unidentified.

In germline, CDR1 is SNHLY, CDR2 FYNNEI. Trimming left V 2 bases short and J 9 bases short, with 5 bases between. The CDR3 runs 11 residues. Primers: 60 Vbeta forward and 13 Jbeta reverse. The table came from immunoSEQ multiplex PCR; TCRdb's copy has only in-frame clones and leaves some out. The table for this sample gives approximately 140,000 clones. Study results and limitations: It has been reported that TCR beta sequences accurately predicted the HLA-A and HLA-B alleles of most subjects. Among CMV-associated TCR beta chains, most appeared HLA-restricted in a later analysis.

This sequence was found in a man between 35 and 55 years old in good health and CMV-seronegative. The V call is TRBV2, the J call TRBJ2-1; no firm D call. The material sequenced was PBMCs. The chain's CDR3 is CASSELSEQFF. In nucleotides, the CDR3 is TGTGCCAGCAGTGAATTGAGTGAGCAGTTCTTC.